This TCR beta chain emerged from a study of T cell clonality in common variable immunodeficiency. General study results and limits: In common variable immunodeficiency, TCR beta chains reportedly carried fewer deletions and N-nucleotide insertions. Patient heterogeneity in the CVID cohort limited correlations between repertoire features and clinical complications.

This clone was counted many times. Its antigen is not identified. Sequencing ends 3 residues short of the CDR3 end; the germline J gene provides the rest. This CDR3 spans 16 amino acids. The V segment lost 4 bases and the J segment 1 base; nucleotides outside the gene matches: 8. Looked up from germline, CDR1 is SGHRS and CDR2 is YFSETQ. TCRdb's table, derived via immunoSEQ multiplex PCR, lists solely in-frame clones and lacks some. This sample has about 59,000 clones, each found more than once. Input material: peripheral blood mononuclear cells. This chain connects TRBV5-1 to TRBJ1-2, with 9 bases lining up with TRBD1. The TCR comes from a person aged 18 to 70 in good health. The CDR3 loop reads CASSTTGQGFNYGYTF. The covered CDR3 bases are TGCGCCAGCAGCACCACGGGACAGGGATTTAACTATGGC.